These 18 T cell receptor beta chains originate from one sample sequenced in a study of blood T cell repertoires in COVID-19. Clones were sequenced by immunoSEQ multiplex PCR, and TCRdb holds only the in-frame ones, with some missing. The sample records some 77,000 clones, nearly 85% being singletons. Material: peripheral blood. These receptor sequences come from a woman aged 55-70 years with acute or convalescent COVID-19.

The chain has TRBV30 and TRBJ1-2, with 7 bases lining up with TRBD1. Trimming took 5 bases from V and 5 from J; bases not matched to a gene: 11. Looked up from germline, CDR1 is GTSNPN and CDR2 is SVGIG (reference sequence). The CDR3 is 14 amino acids. This chain's CDR3 is CAWAFSGTAYGYTF. Written as DNA, the CDR3 is TGTGCCTGGGCCTTTTCCGGGACAGCGTATGGCTACACCTTC. The full variable domain, in which reference TRBV30 and TRBJ1-2 provide the parts outside the CDR3, is SQTIHQWPATLVQPVGSPLSLECTVEGTSNPNLYWYRQAAGRGLQLLFYSVGIGQISSEVPQNLSASRPQDRQFILSSKKLLLSDSGFYLCAWAFSGTAYGYTFGSGTRLTVV.

V and J are TRBV18 and TRBJ2-7; tentative D call: TRBD1 (5 bases). V gave up 8 bases and J gave up 2 bases, with 28 bases separating them. The germline V gene has CDR1 KGHSH and CDR2 LQKENI. The CDR3 sequence is 18 residues long. The CDR3 reads CASTNRTTPYEATYEQYF. DNA of the CDR3: TGTGCCAGCACCAACAGGACGACCCCCTATGAGGCGACCTACGAGCAGTACTTC. Drawing the rest from reference TRBV18 and TRBJ2-7, the complete variable domain is NAGVMQNPRHLVRRRGQEARLRCSPMKGHSHVYWYRQLPEEGLKFMVYLQKENIIDESGMPKERFSAEFPKEGPSILRIQQVVRGDSAAYFCASTNRTTPYEATYEQYFGPGTRLTVT.

The gene calls are TRBV5-1 and TRBJ1-1, with 9 bases fitting TRBD1. In germline, CDR1 is SGHRS, CDR2 YFSETQ. The CDR3 has 15 amino acids. Unmatched junction bases numbered 7, after V lost 2 bases and J lost 5 bases. The chain's CDR3 is CASSLRTGESTEAFF. The DNA of the CDR3 is TGCGCCAGCAGCTTACGGACAGGGGAGTCGACTGAAGCTTTCTTT.

This rearrangement joins TRBV5-1 to TRBJ2-1; 7 bases line up with TRBD1. Trimming cost V 6 bases and J 3 bases; bases outside gene matches: 12. Germline CDR1 is SGHRS and CDR2 is YFSETQ. The CDR3 is 16 residues long. Written as DNA, the CDR3 is TGCGCCAGCATTAAACAGGGGTCTGCGGGCTACAATGAGCAGTTCTTC. It translates to CASIKQGSAGYNEQFF.

V is TRBV9 and J is TRBJ1-5; 7 bases line up with TRBD1. V lost 0 bases to trimming and J lost 7 bases; unmatched junction nucleotides: 7. The CDR3 loop spans 15 amino acids. Germline V gives CDR1 SGDLS, CDR2 YYNGEE. CDR3 in amino acids: CASSVDGQGDQPQHF. In nucleotides, the CDR3 is TGTGCCAGCAGCGTAGACGGGCAGGGGGACCAGCCCCAGCATTTT.

This clone was counted only a few times. The V gene is TRBV3-1 (or the pseudogene TRBV3-2), the J gene TRBJ1-1; TRBD1 matches at 9 bases. The CDR3 spans 15 residues. In germline, CDR1 is LGHDT, CDR2 YNNKEL (reference sequence). With 4 bases clipped from V and 10 bases from J, the junction kept 13 bases outside the gene matches. The CDR3 reads CASSPGQGVSFRAFF. As DNA, the CDR3 is TGTGCCAGCAGCCCGGGACAGGGCGTTTCGTTTCGAGCTTTCTTT.

This clone was seen a single time. This chain uses TRBV14 with TRBJ1-2; possibly TRBD1 for D (6 bases). The CDR3 is 13 residues long. The germline gives CDR1 SGHDN, CDR2 FVKESK. V lost 3 bases, J lost 8 bases, and 13 bases lay in between. The CDR3 region is CASSQVRGEGYTF. CDR3 nucleotide sequence: TGTGCCAGCAGCCAGGTCAGGGGAGAGGGCTACACCTTC.

The V call is TRBV3-1 (or the pseudogene TRBV3-2), the J call TRBJ2-3, with no clear D. Germline-derived CDR1 and CDR2 are LGHDT and YNNKEL (reference sequence). This CDR3 has 13 residues. The V end was cut by 4 bases, the J end by 0 bases, with 5 bases between. The CDR3 spells CASSPTSTDTQYF. In nucleotides, the CDR3 is TGTGCCAGCAGCCCCACTAGCACAGATACGCAGTATTTT.

The gene calls are TRBV5-5 and TRBJ2-5, with 12 nucleotides matching TRBD2. J was trimmed by 4 bases and V by 1 base; bases with no gene match: 2. The CDR3 length is 15 residues. Germline-derived CDR1 and CDR2 are SGHKS and YYEKEE (reference sequence). DNA for the CDR3: TGTGCCAGCAGCTTGCTAGCGGGAGGGCCAGAGACCCAGTACTTC. Amino acids: CASSLLAGGPETQYF.

J is TRBJ2-5 and V is TRBV27; D gene unclear. Germline CDR1 is MNHEY and CDR2 is SMNVEV (reference sequence). CDR3 size: 13 residues. V gave up 5 bases and J gave up 7 bases, with 14 bases separating them. The CDR3 sequence is CASSPRPRLTQYF. The CDR3 DNA sequence: TGTGCCAGCAGTCCCCGCCCACGGTTGACCCAGTACTTC.

In nucleotides, the CDR3 is TGTGCCAGCAGTTTTAGGACAGGGGGGCCTGGAAACACCATATATTTT. Translation: CASSFRTGGPGNTIYF. This chain joins TRBV28 and TRBJ1-3; 10 bases are shared with TRBD1. Trimming at V came to 3 bases and at J to 2 bases, leaving 4 bases not matched to a gene. The CDR3 contains 16 residues. Germline values: CDR1 MDHEN, CDR2 SYDVKM.

A single count supports this clone. V usage is TRBV5-1 and J usage is TRBJ2-3; 7 bases align to TRBD2. The V and J ends lost 4 bases and 0 bases, in that order; junction bases with no gene match: 5. The CDR3 covers 15 residues. Germline CDR1 and CDR2: SGHRS and YFSETQ. The DNA for the CDR3 is TGCGCCAGCAGCAAGAGCGGGGCCAGCACAGATACGCAGTATTTT. This sequence encodes CASSKSGASTDTQYF.

The rearrangement links TRBV2 to TRBJ2-7; TRBD2 agrees at 11 bases. After removal of 11 bases from V and 4 bases from J, the junction contained 4 bases not matched to a gene. There are 12 residues in the CDR3. Germline V gives CDR1 SNHLY, CDR2 FYNNEI. The CDR3 loop is CAGGLAVYEQYF. The CDR3 nucleotides read TGTGCCGGGGGACTAGCGGTATACGAGCAGTACTTC.

This chain joins TRBV5-1 and TRBJ1-1, with a weak D call TRBD1 (5 bases). Germline loops: CDR1 SGHRS, CDR2 YFSETQ. V was pared by 4 bases and J by 2 bases, with 9 bases between. The CDR3 is made up of 13 amino acids. CDR3 bases: TGCGCCAGCAGCACGACAGATAACACTGAAGCTTTCTTT. It is translated as CASSTTDNTEAFF. Using reference TRBV5-1 and TRBJ1-1 for the parts outside the CDR3, the full variable domain is KAGVTQTPRYLIKTRGQQVTLSCSPISGHRSVSWYQQTPGQGLQFLFEYFSETQRNKGNFPGRFSGRQFSNSRSEMNVSTLELGDSALYLCASSTTDNTEAFFGQGTRLTVV.

The CDR3 loop reads CASSVDGTGMSDTIYF. In DNA form, the CDR3 reads TGTGCCAGCAGCGTAGATGGGACAGGGATGTCGGACACCATATATTTT. This sequence joins TRBV9 and TRBJ1-3; 9 bases are shared with TRBD1. Per germline, CDR1 SGDLS and CDR2 YYNGEE. Trimming took 0 bases from V and 8 from J; bases not matched to a gene: 9. CDR3 length: 16 amino acids.

The rearrangement links TRBV5-6 to TRBJ1-1; D is unresolved. The V and J ends lost 4 bases and 1 base respectively, with 5 bases between them. Per the germline V gene, CDR1 is SGHDT and CDR2 is YYEEEE. The CDR3 is 12 amino acids. CDR3 loop: CASSQKNTEAFF. The CDR3 DNA is TGTGCCAGCAGCCAGAAGAACACTGAAGCTTTCTTT.

This chain uses TRBV6-5 with TRBJ1-5, with TRBD1 as a possible D gene (5 bases). The CDR3 runs to 16 residues. The V end was cut by 0 bases, the J end by 0 bases, with 9 bases between. Germline loops: CDR1 MNHEY, CDR2 SVGAGI. DNA of the CDR3: TGTGCCAGCAGTTACTCGAGCGGGGGTAGCAATCAGCCCCAGCATTTT. This gives the protein CASSYSSGGSNQPQHF.

The rearrangement joins TRBV5-4 to TRBJ1-6, with D maybe TRBD1 (5 bases). The CDR3 contains 15 residues. Germline CDR1 and CDR2: SGHNT and YYREEE (reference sequence). V was pared by 4 bases and J by 5 bases, with 13 bases between. CDR3 loop: CASSAPGGNNSPLHF. In DNA form, the CDR3 reads TGTGCCAGCAGCGCACCGGGGGGAAATAATTCACCCCTCCACTTT.